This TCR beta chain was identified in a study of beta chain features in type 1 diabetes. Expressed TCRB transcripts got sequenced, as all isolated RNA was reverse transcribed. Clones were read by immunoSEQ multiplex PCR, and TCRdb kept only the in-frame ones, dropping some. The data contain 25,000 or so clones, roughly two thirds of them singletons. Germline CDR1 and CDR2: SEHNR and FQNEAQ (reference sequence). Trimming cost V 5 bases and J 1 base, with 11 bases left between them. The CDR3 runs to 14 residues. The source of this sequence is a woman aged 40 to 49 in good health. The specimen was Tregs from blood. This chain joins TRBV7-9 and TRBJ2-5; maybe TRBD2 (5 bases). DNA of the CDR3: TGTGCCAGCAGCCTAATGAGGGTCCAAGAGACCCAGTACTTC. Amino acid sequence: CASSLMRVQETQYF.